The clone carrying this T cell receptor (beta chain) counts as medium-sized. The antigen remains unidentified. The CDR3 is cut off 3 residues early in the read; its end comes from the germline J gene. This record belongs to a study of T cell clonality in common variable immunodeficiency. Whole-study findings and limits: CVID subjects shared fewer TCRbeta clones than healthy controls did. Fewer deletions and N-nucleotide insertions were reportedly seen in common variable immunodeficiency TCR beta sequences. Patient heterogeneity in the CVID cohort limited correlations between repertoire features and clinical complications.

Looked up from germline, CDR1 is GTSNPN and CDR2 is SVGIG (reference sequence). The V and J ends lost 0 bases and 7 bases respectively, with 12 bases between them. The CDR3 runs 13 residues. Sequencing was performed with immunoSEQ multiplex PCR; in TCRdb, only in-frame clones are kept and a portion is missing. The data show around 15,000 clones, none appearing only once, with less than 15% held by the ten largest. The chain joins TRBV30 to TRBJ2-5, with a weak D call TRBD2 (5 bases). This TCR was sampled from a human donor with common variable immunodeficiency. The sequenced sample consisted of peripheral blood mononuclear cells. CDR3 protein: CAWSVKAGGTQYF. CDR3 DNA, as far as it was read: TGTGCCTGGAGTGTAAAGGCGGGCGGGACC.